The 27 T cell receptor beta chains reported below all come from one sample, sequenced in a study of OX40 agonist ivuxolimab in advanced cancers. The protocol was immunoSEQ multiplex PCR, while the TCRdb copy is restricted to in-frame clones and leaves out a portion. This sample has 65,000 to 95,000 clones, with more than 85% found just once. The sequences come from CD4+ or CD8+ T cells sorted from blood, collected in a trial of the OX40 agonist ivuxolimab. These receptors were taken from an adult with an advanced solid tumor such as melanoma, head and neck, liver or kidney cancer.

On this clone: Germline is not matched at one junction end, which may reflect a read error. The chain couples TRBV4-1 to TRBJ2-3, with 11 positions matching TRBD1. Germline V gives CDR1 MGHRA, CDR2 YSYEKL. The CDR3 is 16 residues long. CDR3 loop: CASSQPGQGVTNTQYF. In nucleotides, the CDR3 is TGCGCCAGCAGCCAACCGGGACAGGGGGTCACAAATACGCAGTATTTT.

This chain's CDR3 is CASSIIRLDTQYF. Here the CDR3 DNA reads TGTGCCAGCTCAATAATCCGACTGGATACGCAGTATTTT. The chain employs TRBV18 and TRBJ2-3; D unresolved. This CDR3 is 13 amino acids long. The ends were cut back, 5 bases at V and 6 bases at J, with 12 bases in the middle. Germline V CDR1 and CDR2: KGHSH, LQKENI.

The rearrangement joins TRBV11-2 to TRBJ2-2; D call uncertain. This CDR3 spans 14 amino acids. CDR1 and CDR2 (germline): SGHAT, FQNNGV. V was trimmed by 5 bases and J by 1 base, leaving 8 bases between them. As DNA, the CDR3 is TGTGCCAGCAGCCCATTATTGAACACCGGGGAGCTGTTTTTT. Translating gives CASSPLLNTGELFF.

The chain uses TRBV12-5 and TRBJ1-2; TRBD1 agrees at 7 bases. The CDR3 runs to 16 residues. Germline CDR1 is LGHNT and CDR2 is FRNRAP. Losses at the gene ends were 1 base for V and 4 bases for J; bases not matched to a gene: 9. As DNA, the CDR3 is TGTGCTAGTGGTTTGGCGCCGACAGGGCTTATCTATGGCTACACCTTC. The encoded protein is CASGLAPTGLIYGYTF.

The chain joins TRBV11-1 to TRBJ2-7; D call uncertain. The CDR3 runs to 11 residues. The germline V gene has CDR1 SGHAT and CDR2 FQDESV (reference sequence). Trimming removed 5 bases from V and 5 bases from J, with 7 bases in between. CDR3 DNA sequence: TGTGCCAGCAGCCTTTCCCACGAGCAGTACTTC. This codes for CASSLSHEQYF.

This rearrangement joins TRBV25-1 to TRBJ2-1; 7 positions agree with TRBD2. V dropped 4 bases and J dropped 6; count of bases not matched to a gene: 9. This CDR3 contains 15 residues. CDR1 is MGHDK and CDR2 is SYGVNS in the germline V gene. CDR3 residues: CASSGAGRSGNEQFF. The CDR3 coding sequence is TGTGCCAGCAGTGGAGCGGGGCGCTCAGGCAATGAGCAGTTCTTC. The full variable domain, rest sourced from reference TRBV25-1 and TRBJ2-1, is EADIYQTPRYLVIGTGKKITLECSQTMGHDKMYWYQQDPGMELHLIHYSYGVNSTEKGDLSSESTVSRIRTEHFPLTLESARPSHTSQYLCASSGAGRSGNEQFFGPGTRLTVL.

This chain links TRBV19 with TRBJ1-5, with TRBD1 matching 10 bases. This CDR3 has 16 amino acids. The V gene's germline CDR1 is LNHDA and CDR2 SQIVND (reference sequence). The J segment lost 1 base and the V segment lost 7 bases, leaving 7 bases of the junction unmatched. The chain's CDR3 is CASNHVGQGSNQPQHF. Written as DNA, the CDR3 is TGTGCCAGTAACCACGTGGGACAGGGGAGCAATCAGCCCCAGCATTTT.

This clone has a handful of counts. The chain uses TRBV10-3 and TRBJ1-1, with D possibly TRBD1 on 5 matching bases. Germline loops: CDR1 ENHRY, CDR2 SYGVKD. With 7 bases removed from V and 0 bases from J, the gap between germline ends came to 12 bases. The CDR3 length is 14 residues. The CDR3 protein is CAITKGRLNTEAFF. The CDR3 DNA reads as TGTGCCATCACGAAGGGACGATTGAACACTGAAGCTTTCTTT.

V gene TRBV11-2 combines with J gene TRBJ1-1; tentative D call: TRBD1 (5 bases). CDR1 is SGHAT and CDR2 is FQNNGV in the germline V gene. The length of the CDR3 is 15 residues. V was shortened by 1 base and J by 5 bases, with 14 bases between the two germline ends. CDR3 residues: CASSLGVGGSTEAFF. The DNA for the CDR3 is TGTGCCAGCAGCTTAGGGGTCGGGGGAAGTACTGAAGCTTTCTTT. Variable domain in full (rest from reference TRBV11-2 and TRBJ1-1): EAGVAQSPRYKIIEKRQSVAFWCNPISGHATLYWYQQILGQGPKLLIQFQNNGVVDDSQLPKDRFSAERLKGVDSTLKIQPAKLEDSAVYLCASSLGVGGSTEAFFGQGTRLTVV.

This chain joins TRBV28 and TRBJ2-7; D possibly corresponds to TRBD2 (6 bases). This CDR3 has 14 amino acids. V was trimmed by 3 bases and J by 7 bases, leaving 16 bases between them. CDR1 MDHEN and CDR2 SYDVKM come from the germline V gene. CDR3 sequence (DNA): TGTGCCAGCAGTTTTCGGGGAGGCTTAGGGGAGCAGTACTTC. Protein product: CASSFRGGLGEQYF.

This chain joins TRBV2 and TRBJ2-7; TRBD1 aligns across 11 bases. V lost 3 bases and J lost 11; bases outside the gene matches: 6. Germline V gene data show CDR1 as SNHLY and CDR2 as FYNNEI. The CDR3 is made up of 13 amino acids. The CDR3 reads CASSDRTGGAEYF. The CDR3 region has the DNA TGTGCCAGCAGTGACAGGACAGGGGGCGCTGAGTACTTC. The variable domain in full, with the rest retrieved from reference TRBV2 and TRBJ2-7, is EPEVTQTPSHQVTQMGQEVILRCVPISNHLYFYWYRQILGQKVEFLVSFYNNEISEKSEIFDDQFSVERPDGSNFTLKIRSTKLEDSAMYFCASSDRTGGAEYFGPGTRLTVT.

This sequence joins TRBV5-1 and TRBJ1-6; tentative D call: TRBD1 (5 bases). V gave up 2 bases and J gave up 6 bases, with 15 bases separating them. This CDR3 is built from 16 residues. In germline, CDR1 is SGHRS, CDR2 YFSETQ. The CDR3 loop is CASSLQSQGANSPLHF. In DNA form, the CDR3 reads TGCGCCAGCAGCTTACAATCGCAGGGCGCTAATTCACCCCTCCACTTT.

The genes are TRBV28 and TRBJ2-1; unclear D gene. The CDR3 is 12 residues long. Germline V gene sequence: CDR1 MDHEN, CDR2 SYDVKM. Trimming took off 3 bases at V and 7 bases at J, with 7 bases between the two ends. CDR3 sequence: CASSFSINEQFF. The CDR3 DNA reads as TGTGCCAGCAGTTTCTCGATAAATGAGCAGTTCTTC.

On this clone: In this CDR3 the conserved last residue, phenylalanine or tryptophan, is missing, so a read error is likely. The DNA is omitted, as the CDR3 cannot be located on it reliably, and the CDR3 follows TCRdb's listing. The V call is TRBV27, the J call TRBJ2-7; the table names TRBD2, a call not compared with the DNA. Termini included, the CDR3 measures 13 amino acids. Germline V CDR1 and CDR2: MNHEY, SMNVEV (reference sequence). The CDR3 sequence: CATLTKPGRKISG.

The V and J genes are TRBV6-1 and TRBJ2-3, with 7 bases that match TRBD1. Germline CDR1 MNHNS, CDR2 SASEGT. The CDR3 contains 16 residues. Trimming removed 4 bases from V and 2 bases from J; junction bases left unmatched: 9. CDR3 DNA sequence: TGTGCCAGCAGTGGCCTTACGGGACAGTCCACAGATACGCAGTATTTT. Encoded protein: CASSGLTGQSTDTQYF.

The chain joins TRBV6-5 to TRBJ1-3, with D hard to call. The CDR3 runs 14 residues. The V end lost 0 bases, the J end lost 3 bases, and 6 bases lay between the germline ends. Germline assignment: CDR1 MNHEY and CDR2 SVGAGI. CDR3 in DNA: TGTGCCAGCAGTTACTCGACCGTTGGAAACACCATATATTTT. Translating gives CASSYSTVGNTIYF.

This clone was recorded only once. The rearrangement uses TRBV5-1 and TRBJ1-1; tentative D call: TRBD1 (5 bases). V was cut by 0 bases and J by 4 bases, with 13 bases left in between. CDR1 and CDR2 from the germline V gene are SGHRS and YFSETQ. The CDR3 has 15 residues. CDR3 sequence: CASSLARDVGTEAFF. The DNA of the CDR3 is TGCGCCAGCAGCTTGGCCAGGGATGTGGGCACTGAAGCTTTCTTT.

The chain joins TRBV6-6 to TRBJ1-2, with TRBD1 as a possible D gene (6 bases). This CDR3 has 13 residues. Germline CDR1 reads MNHNY; CDR2 reads SVGAGI (reference sequence). The V end was cut by 2 bases, the J end by 8 bases, with 12 bases between. CDR3 in DNA: TGTGCCAGCAGTTACCAACAGGGATCCGGCTACACCTTC. Its translation is CASSYQQGSGYTF.

The chain carries TRBV19 and TRBJ2-2; D is undetermined. The CDR3 sequence is 16 residues long. Germline lookup yields CDR1 LNHDA and CDR2 SQIVND (reference sequence). Trimming left V 9 bases short and J 1 base short, with 18 bases between. This chain's CDR3 is CASMVRHTLNTGELFF. Written as DNA, the CDR3 is TGTGCCAGCATGGTGCGGCATACCCTGAACACCGGGGAGCTGTTTTTT.

This chain links TRBV6-1 with TRBJ2-7; D perhaps matches TRBD2 (6 bases). The germline CDR1 and CDR2 sequences are MNHNS and SASEGT. The CDR3 contains 15 residues. Trimming removed 3 bases at V and 7 bases at J, with 19 bases between. The CDR3 region is CASSDLISGIREQYF. CDR3 nucleotides: TGTGCCAGCAGTGACCTTATTAGCGGAATACGGGAGCAGTACTTC.

V and J are TRBV5-1 and TRBJ2-1, with 13 bases fitting TRBD2. Per the germline V gene, CDR1 is SGHRS and CDR2 is YFSETQ. The junction had 7 bases not matched to a gene; V was cut back by 3 bases and J by 1 base. The CDR3 extends over 18 amino acids. The CDR3 sequence is CASSSGLAGVGSYNEQFF. The CDR3 DNA is TGCGCCAGCAGCTCCGGACTAGCGGGAGTGGGGTCCTACAATGAGCAGTTCTTC.

This chain links TRBV28 with TRBJ1-3, with 8 bases lining up with TRBD1. The ends lost 1 base at V and 2 bases at J; junction bases unmatched: 1. The CDR3 is 15 residues long. CDR1 is MDHEN, CDR2 SYDVKM, per germline. This CDR3 reads CASSLLTGAGNTIYF. CDR3 nucleotides: TGTGCCAGCAGTTTATTGACAGGGGCTGGAAACACCATATATTTT. The entire variable domain, with the rest obtained from reference TRBV28 and TRBJ1-3, is as follows: DVKVTQSSRYLVKRTGEKVFLECVQDMDHENMFWYRQDPGLGLRLIYFSYDVKMKEKGDIPEGYSVSREKKERFSLILESASTNQTSMYLCASSLLTGAGNTIYFGEGSWLTVV.

The V and J genes are TRBV29-1 and TRBJ2-7, with 8 bases matching TRBD1. V lost 6 bases and J lost 4; bases outside the gene matches: 5. CDR1 and CDR2 from the germline V gene are SQVTM and ANQGSEA. This CDR3 has 12 amino acids. The CDR3 DNA sequence: TGCAGCGTCCGGACAGGGCCATACGAGCAGTACTTC. Protein sequence: CSVRTGPYEQYF.

This chain links TRBV2 with TRBJ2-5, with D tentatively TRBD2 (5 bases). Germline CDR1 reads SNHLY; CDR2 reads FYNNEI. The CDR3 loop spans 16 amino acids. With 0 bases removed from V and 5 bases from J, the gap between germline ends came to 16 bases. CDR3 coding DNA: TGTGCCAGCAGTGAAGCATCAAGCGGAGCAAGGGAGACCCAGTACTTC. It translates to CASSEASSGARETQYF.

The chain has TRBV5-1 and TRBJ2-3, with 8 bases lining up with TRBD2. Losses at the gene ends were 7 bases for V and 4 bases for J; bases not matched to a gene: 14. This CDR3 region has 16 residues. Germline V lookup: CDR1 SGHRS, CDR2 YFSETQ. The chain's CDR3 is CASEYGGRIRSDTQYF. DNA of the CDR3: TGCGCCAGCGAGTATGGCGGGAGGATTCGCTCAGATACGCAGTATTTT.

The chain couples TRBV27 to TRBJ2-7, with a tentative D call TRBD2 (6 bases). From germline, CDR1 is MNHEY and CDR2 SMNVEV (reference sequence). The ends were cut back, 6 bases at V and 1 base at J, with 19 bases in the middle. The CDR3 runs 16 residues. CDR3 in amino acids: CASRPEAGTRSYEQYF. As DNA, the CDR3 is TGTGCCAGCAGGCCTGAAGCGGGTACCAGGTCCTACGAGCAGTACTTC.

The chain recombines TRBV7-2 with TRBJ2-3; possible D gene TRBD2, 5 bases. The CDR3 has 16 amino acids. V gave up 1 base and J gave up 3 bases, with 14 bases separating them. Germline lookup yields CDR1 SGHTA and CDR2 FQGNSA. In nucleotides, the CDR3 is TGTGCCAGCAGCTTAGATCGAGCGGTGAGGACAGATACGCAGTATTTT. Translation: CASSLDRAVRTDTQYF.